These 13 T cell receptor beta chains were all obtained from the same sample, sequenced in a study of HIV-infected patients and healthy controls (dated by TCRdb to between 2014 and 2016). Since whole blood was used without any cell fractionation, the repertoire reflected all peripheral T cells in unsorted form. The library was produced with 5' RACE. For sequencing, an Illumina MiSeq was employed. Reverse transcription of approximately 500 ng RNA was performed with SuperScript III using primers directed against the alpha and beta constant regions. Separate libraries for the alpha and beta chains were generated through chain-specific third strand synthesis that incorporated multiplexing indices. The raw public reads went through TCRdb reprocessing: fastp at Q25, MiXCR clone calling, in-frame beta chains kept. Entries are consolidated by CDR3 protein sequence, retaining the most common genes and DNA. Counted in this sample were some 20,000 distinct CDR3 sequences; roughly an eighth of them appeared once. Together, the top ten hold roughly 11% of the sample.

Sequencing input: blood. Source of these receptors: an adult in good health.

This clonotype was counted ten times or more. The chain combines TRBV6-5 with TRBJ1-2, with D uncertain. Germline V gene lookup returns CDR1 MNHEY and CDR2 SVGAGI. The CDR3 is 12 residues long. Between the trimmed V and J ends, which lost 0 bases and 4 bases, there was a span of 3 bases. The CDR3 DNA follows: TGTGCCAGCAGTTACTCCGGCTATGGCTACACCTTC. Encoded protein: CASSYSGYGYTF.

This clonotype ranks as medium-sized. The chain is built from TRBV29-1 and TRBJ2-5; a weak D match, TRBD2 (6 bases). CDR3 length equals 10 residues. CDR1 and CDR2 from the germline V gene are SQVTM and ANQGSEA. The CDR3, as DNA: TGCAGTGGAGGGGACGAGACCCAGTACTTC. As protein: CSGGDETQYF. Together with reference TRBV29-1 and TRBJ2-5, the CDR3 gives the full variable domain: SAVISQKPSRDICQRGTSLTIQCQVDSQVTMMFWYRQQPGQSLTLIATANQGSEATYESGFVIDKFPISRPNLTFSTLTVSNMSPEDSSIYLCSGGDETQYFGPGTRLLVL.

This sequence joins TRBV20-1 and TRBJ2-1; the match to TRBD2 covers 11 bases. CDR3 length: 20 residues. After removal of 8 bases from V and 9 bases from J, the junction contained 30 bases not matched to a gene. Germline values: CDR1 DFQATT, CDR2 SNEGSKA (reference sequence). The CDR3 reads CSSTRAFGLAGGSHAGEQFF. Here the CDR3 DNA reads TGCAGTTCCACGAGGGCATTCGGGCTAGCGGGGGGTTCCCATGCAGGTGAGCAGTTCTTC.

This clonotype has just a few counts. No conserved phenylalanine or tryptophan is present at the end of the CDR3, so a read error is the likely explanation. The DNA is left out, because the CDR3 cannot be placed on it with certainty; the CDR3 is given as TCRdb lists it. This chain uses TRBV25-1 with TRBJ1-2; the D call in the table, TRBD1, was not verified against the DNA. The CDR3 length is 12 residues, termini included. Germline loops: CDR1 MGHDK, CDR2 SYGVNS. CDR3 loop: CASTSIGTASGR.

This clonotype was observed at least ten times. The gene calls are TRBV5-6 and TRBJ1-1, with a possible D match to TRBD1 (5 bases). The CDR3 consists of 13 residues. The germline V gene encodes CDR1 SGHDT and CDR2 YYEEEE. The V and J ends lost 4 bases and 8 bases respectively, with 15 bases between them. CDR3 amino acids: CASSLRDFTEAFF. DNA of the CDR3: TGTGCCAGCAGCCTAAGGGACTTCACAGAAGCTTTCTTT.

The J gene is TRBJ1-1, the V gene TRBV24-1; D not certain. V was pared by 3 bases and J by 8 bases, with 9 bases between. This CDR3 contains 12 residues. Germline V gives CDR1 KGHDR, CDR2 SFDVKD. The CDR3, as DNA: TGTGCCACCAGTGATAATCTGGACGAAGCTTTCTTT. Residues: CATSDNLDEAFF.

This clonotype was seen repeatedly, ten times or more. This chain links TRBV11-2 with TRBJ2-3; no definite D call. Looked up from germline, CDR1 is SGHAT and CDR2 is FQNNGV. V shed 3 bases and J shed 5 bases, with 9 bases lying between them. This CDR3 contains 13 residues. CDR3 bases: TGTGCCAGCAGCTTGGGAACTAAAGATACGCAGTATTTT. This encodes CASSLGTKDTQYF.

This clonotype has a handful of counts. CDR3 loop: CAISEWGLGLAGTDTQYF. The CDR3 DNA follows: TGTGCCATCAGTGAATGGGGTCTAGGGCTAGCGGGCACAGATACGCAGTATTTT. This chain joins TRBV10-3 and TRBJ2-3; TRBD2 matches at 7 bases. The germline V gene has CDR1 ENHRY and CDR2 SYGVKD. With V trimmed by 3 bases and J by 1 base, 13 bases remained unmatched. The CDR3 has 18 amino acids.

This clonotype was seen more than once but under ten times. The chain uses TRBV5-1 and TRBJ2-3, with D unclear. Germline CDR1 and CDR2: SGHRS and YFSETQ. V lost 0 bases and J 0 bases, leaving 2 bases between the germline ends. CDR3 length: 13 amino acids. In DNA form, the CDR3 reads TGCGCCAGCAGCTTGGGCAGCACAGATACGCAGTATTTT. Translated, it gives CASSLGSTDTQYF.

This clonotype was seen at least ten times. V usage is TRBV7-9 and J usage is TRBJ2-3; perhaps TRBD2 as D (6 bases). Trimming cost V 5 bases and J 2 bases, with 20 bases left between them. The CDR3 consists of 17 residues. CDR1 is SEHNR, CDR2 FQNEAQ, per germline (reference sequence). The CDR3 spells CASSRSSRRGTTDTQYF. CDR3 DNA sequence: TGTGCCAGCAGCCGAAGCTCCAGACGGGGGACCACAGATACGCAGTATTTT.

This clonotype was counted ten times or more. This chain connects TRBV20-1 to TRBJ1-2; tentatively, D is TRBD1 (5 bases). Germline CDR1 DFQATT, CDR2 SNEGSKA (reference sequence). CDR3 size: 13 residues. The V end was cut by 1 base, the J end by 5 bases, with 11 bases between. CDR3 nucleotide sequence: TGCAGTGCTAGAGTCAGAGGGGTTTATGGCTACACCTTC. It yields the protein CSARVRGVYGYTF.

This clonotype was seen repeatedly, ten times or more. CDR3 nucleotides: TGTGCCAGCAGTTTCTTCGAGGGGGCGCAAACCCAGTACTTC. It translates to CASSFFEGAQTQYF. The chain couples TRBV12-3 or TRBV12-4 to TRBJ2-5, with 7 nucleotides matching TRBD1. The CDR3 runs to 14 residues. V lost 3 bases and J lost 8; bases outside the gene matches: 9.

In this sample, this clonotype turned up many times. J is TRBJ1-5 and V is TRBV6-6; 8 bases are a match to TRBD1. The CDR3 length is 14 residues. Trimming at V came to 5 bases and at J to 2 bases, leaving 2 bases not matched to a gene. Germline loops: CDR1 MNHNY, CDR2 SVGAGI (reference sequence). CDR3 coding DNA: TGTGCCAGCAGTGGACAGGGCGGCAATCAGCCCCAGCATTTT. Protein: CASSGQGGNQPQHF.